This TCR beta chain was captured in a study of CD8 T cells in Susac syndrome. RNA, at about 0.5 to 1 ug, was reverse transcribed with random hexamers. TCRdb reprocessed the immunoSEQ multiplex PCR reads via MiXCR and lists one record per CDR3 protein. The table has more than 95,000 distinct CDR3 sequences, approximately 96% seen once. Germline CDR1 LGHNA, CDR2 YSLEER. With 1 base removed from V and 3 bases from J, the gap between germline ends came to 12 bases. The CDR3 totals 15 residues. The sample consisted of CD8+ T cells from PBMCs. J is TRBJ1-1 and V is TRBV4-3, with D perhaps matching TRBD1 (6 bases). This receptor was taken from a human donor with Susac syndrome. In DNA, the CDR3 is TGCGCCAGCAGCCAAGGATGGGCAGGGGACACTGAAGCTTTCTTT. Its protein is CASSQGWAGDTEAFF.